These T cell receptor beta chains were read from a single sample in a study of cytomegalovirus exposure and HLA in healthy donors. Some clones are missing from TCRdb's copy, which holds only in-frame ones; the method was immunoSEQ multiplex PCR. The table lists approximately 170,000 clones, 85% of them singletons. Sequenced input: PBMCs. The source is a boy between 2 and 10 years old in good health and CMV-seronegative. The CDR3 runs from the conserved cysteine through the conserved F or W. The D gene is left open where the match is weak. Clone size, where shown, is once, few, many, or a class for clones that have expanded.

j_gene: TRBJ2-1
abundance: few
d_gene: TRBD2
v_gene: TRBV2
CDR3nt: TGTGCCAGCAGTGAATCCCCCGGGACTAGCGATTACAATGAGCAGTTCTTC
CDR3aa: CASSESPGTSDYNEQFF

j_gene: TRBJ2-5
abundance: once
d_gene: .
v_gene: TRBV28
CDR3nt: TGTGCCAGCAGTTTAGGAACAGAAGAGACCCAGTACTTC
CDR3aa: CASSLGTEETQYF

j_gene: TRBJ1-1
abundance: few
d_gene: TRBD1
v_gene: TRBV7-9
CDR3nt: TGTGCCAGCAGCCCTCCGGGACAGGGCCAGAACACTGAAGCTTTCTTT
CDR3aa: CASSPPGQGQNTEAFF

j_gene: TRBJ2-3
abundance: .
d_gene: TRBD2
v_gene: TRBV6-1
CDR3nt: TGTGCCAGCAGTGAAGGGGGCGGGGGGGTCAATACGCAGTATTTT
CDR3aa: CASSEGGGGVNTQYF

j_gene: TRBJ1-2
abundance: .
d_gene: TRBD1
v_gene: TRBV9
CDR3nt: TGTGCCAGCAGCGCGACGACAGGGCCTGTCCCGGGTGGCTACACCTTC
CDR3aa: CASSATTGPVPGGYTF

j_gene: TRBJ2-5
abundance: .
d_gene: TRBD2
v_gene: TRBV18
CDR3nt: TGTGCCAGCTCACCTAGCGGGCAAGAGACCCAGTACTTC
CDR3aa: CASSPSGQETQYF

j_gene: TRBJ2-1
abundance: .
d_gene: TRBD1
v_gene: TRBV6-1
CDR3nt: TGTGCCAGCAGTGAGGCGGCAGGGGGTTCCTACAATGAGCAGTTCTTC
CDR3aa: CASSEAAGGSYNEQFF

j_gene: TRBJ2-6
abundance: .
d_gene: TRBD2
v_gene: TRBV13
CDR3nt: TGTGCCAGCAGTCTGGGACTAGCGGGATTGTCTGGGGCCAACGTCCTGACTTTC
CDR3aa: CASSLGLAGLSGANVLTF

j_gene: TRBJ1-5
abundance: .
d_gene: .
v_gene: TRBV27
CDR3nt: TGTGCCAGCAGTTTGTGGGGGCAAGGGAATCAGCCCCAGCATTTT
CDR3aa: CASSLWGQGNQPQHF

j_gene: TRBJ2-6
abundance: .
d_gene: .
v_gene: TRBV9
CDR3nt: TGTGCCAGCAGCGTAGCAGGGTCTGGGGCCAACGTCCCGACTTTC
CDR3aa: CASSVAGSGANVPTF

j_gene: TRBJ1-1
abundance: .
d_gene: .
v_gene: TRBV15
CDR3nt: TGTGCCACCAGCACGAGGGGGGGGGAAAGTGGGCCTGAAGCTTTCTTT
CDR3aa: CATSTRGGESGPEAFF

j_gene: TRBJ2-5
abundance: .
d_gene: .
v_gene: TRBV5-1
CDR3nt: TGCGCCAGCAGCTTGTTTGGCGGAGAATCCGGGGAGACCCAGTACTTC
CDR3aa: CASSLFGGESGETQYF

j_gene: TRBJ2-6
abundance: .
d_gene: .
v_gene: TRBV11-2
CDR3nt: TGTGCCAGCAGCTTAGATTATACTGGGGGCTTCCGTGCCAACGTCCTGACTTTC
CDR3aa: CASSLDYTGGFRANVLTF

j_gene: TRBJ2-1
abundance: .
d_gene: TRBD1
v_gene: TRBV28
CDR3nt: TGTGCCAGCAGTCCCCCGACAGGGAGCTCCTACAATGAGCAGTTCTTC
CDR3aa: CASSPPTGSSYNEQFF

j_gene: TRBJ2-7
abundance: .
d_gene: .
v_gene: TRBV28
CDR3nt: TGTGCCAGCAGTTGGGGTAGCGGACCCCCCTACGAGCAGTACTTC
CDR3aa: CASSWGSGPPYEQYF

j_gene: TRBJ2-5
abundance: .
d_gene: .
v_gene: TRBV19
CDR3nt: TGTGCCAGTAGTATAATCGTCGCGGCTACCCAAGAGACCCAGTACTTC
CDR3aa: CASSIIVAATQETQYF

j_gene: TRBJ1-4
abundance: .
d_gene: TRBD1
v_gene: TRBV4-2
CDR3nt: TGTGCCAGCAGCCAAGCCTTACGGGACAGGGTAAAAAAACTGTTTTTT
CDR3aa: CASSQALRDRVKKLFF

j_gene: TRBJ2-1
abundance: .
d_gene: TRBD1
v_gene: TRBV28
CDR3nt: TGTGCCAGCTACCCCACCGGGACAGGGTACAATGAGCAGTTCTTC
CDR3aa: CASYPTGTGYNEQFF

j_gene: TRBJ1-3
abundance: .
d_gene: .
v_gene: TRBV19
CDR3nt: TGTGCCAGTAGTATTGTAGCCCCGGGAGGAAACACCATATATTTT
CDR3aa: CASSIVAPGGNTIYF

j_gene: TRBJ1-2
abundance: .
d_gene: .
v_gene: TRBV28
CDR3nt: TGTGCCAGCAGTTTGCCCAGCTATGGCTACACCTTC
CDR3aa: CASSLPSYGYTF

j_gene: TRBJ1-3
abundance: .
d_gene: .
v_gene: TRBV30
CDR3nt: TGTGCCTGGAGTGTTGGAAGGGGGGGATCTGGAAACACCATATATTTT
CDR3aa: CAWSVGRGGSGNTIYF

j_gene: TRBJ2-7
abundance: .
d_gene: TRBD2
v_gene: TRBV5-4
CDR3nt: TGTGCCAGCAGCTTTACTAGCGGGGGGTCGTACGAGCAGTACTTC
CDR3aa: CASSFTSGGSYEQYF